Below, 29 T cell receptor beta chains from the same sample are listed, as sequenced in a study of shared clonotypes between healthy human individuals. Measured with immunoSEQ multiplex PCR; TCRdb has only the in-frame clones, and not every one. This table holds some 2 million clones, 85% to 95% found once. What was sequenced was naive CD4+ T cells sorted from blood. Documented subset: CD45RA+ positively selected. The receptor source for this set is a man in his late teens or twenties in good health.

J is TRBJ2-2 and V is TRBV6-4; D might be TRBD2 (5 bases). Trimming stripped 6 bases from V and 4 bases from J, with 12 bases between. Germline V CDR1 and CDR2: MRHNA, SNTAGT. The CDR3 is 14 amino acids. The CDR3: CASRLEGSTGELFF. The CDR3 region has the DNA TGTGCCAGCAGATTAGAGGGTTCCACCGGGGAGCTGTTTTTT.

This clone has a single count. V is TRBV7-8 and J is TRBJ2-5, with D unresolved. The CDR3 is 12 residues long. The V end lost 5 bases, the J end lost 2 bases, and 6 bases lay between the germline ends. Germline CDR1 is SGHVS and CDR2 is FQNEAQ. The CDR3 nucleotides are TGTGCCAGCAGCCAGCAGCAAGAGACCCAGTACTTC. Amino acids: CASSQQQETQYF.

This chain connects TRBV6-1 to TRBJ2-4; 8 bases match TRBD1. Germline lookup yields CDR1 MNHNS and CDR2 SASEGT. Losses at the gene ends were 4 bases for V and 1 base for J; bases not matched to a gene: 6. CDR3 length: 16 amino acids. In nucleotides, the CDR3 is TGTGCCAGCAGTGCTCAGGGGGCGAGCGCCAAAAACATTCAGTACTTC. This encodes CASSAQGASAKNIQYF.

This chain connects TRBV4-3 to TRBJ2-1, with 16 bases lining up with TRBD2. Germline V CDR1 and CDR2: LGHNA, YSLEER. The CDR3 has 22 amino acids. Germline trimming cut 0 bases from V and 4 bases from J; bases unmatched to any gene: 15. The CDR3 reads CASSQDLNSGLAGGKGYNEQFF. The CDR3 DNA reads TGCGCCAGCAGCCAAGATCTGAATTCGGGACTAGCGGGAGGGAAGGGTTACAATGAGCAGTTCTTC.

V gene TRBV10-2 combines with J gene TRBJ1-1, with TRBD1 matching over 10 bases. V shed 6 bases and J 0 bases; nucleotides not matched to a gene: 1. Germline lookup yields CDR1 WSHSY and CDR2 SAAADI. The CDR3 sequence is 14 residues long. The CDR3 bases are TGCGCCAGCAGGGGACAGGGGATGAACACTGAAGCTTTCTTT. Protein product: CASRGQGMNTEAFF.

This chain connects TRBV15 to TRBJ1-2; D is uncertain. This CDR3 comprises 15 residues. Trimming stripped 5 bases from V and 0 bases from J, with 13 bases between. Germline CDR1 reads LNHNV; CDR2 reads YYDKDF (reference sequence). The CDR3 DNA sequence: TGTGCCACCAGCCTTCCGAGGGCTCCTAACTATGGCTACACCTTC. Translated, it gives CATSLPRAPNYGYTF.

The V gene is TRBV11-2, the J gene TRBJ1-1; TRBD1 matches 9 bases. The germline V gene encodes CDR1 SGHAT and CDR2 FQNNGV. The CDR3 runs to 16 residues. The V segment lost 5 bases and the J segment 3 bases; nucleotides outside the gene matches: 10. In DNA form, the CDR3 reads TGTGCCAGCAGCCCGGGGACAGGGTTTCTGGACACTGAAGCTTTCTTT. It yields the protein CASSPGTGFLDTEAFF.

This chain links TRBV5-6 with TRBJ2-1, with D perhaps TRBD1 or TRBD2 (6 bases each). Per germline, CDR1 SGHDT and CDR2 YYEEEE. Trimming cost V 9 bases and J 7 bases, with 20 bases left between them. The CDR3 is 14 amino acids. CDR3 protein: CATLRGNGGNEQFF. DNA for the CDR3: TGTGCCACCTTGAGGGGGAACGGAGGGAATGAGCAGTTCTTC.

This sequence joins TRBV9 and TRBJ2-7; possibly TRBD1 for D (5 bases). CDR3 length equals 15 residues. Trimming took 4 bases from V and 0 from J, leaving 14 bases between them. Germline V lookup: CDR1 SGDLS, CDR2 YYNGEE. The CDR3 protein is CASSPRGQSSYEQYF. In DNA form, the CDR3 reads TGTGCCAGCAGCCCCCGTGGACAAAGCTCCTACGAGCAGTACTTC. The full variable domain, its missing parts supplied by reference TRBV9 and TRBJ2-7, is DSGVTQTPKHLITATGQRVTLRCSPRSGDLSVYWYQQSLDQGLQFLIQYYNGEERAKGNILERFSAQQFPDLHSELNLSSLELGDSALYFCASSPRGQSSYEQYFGPGTRLTVT.

The chain joins TRBV10-3 to TRBJ2-7; 8 nucleotides agree with TRBD1. The ends lost 2 bases at V and 3 bases at J; junction bases unmatched: 6. The germline V gene has CDR1 ENHRY and CDR2 SYGVKD. The CDR3 consists of 15 residues. The CDR3 loop is CAISEPDRGGYEQYF. The CDR3 nucleotides read TGTGCCATCAGTGAGCCCGACAGGGGCGGCTACGAGCAGTACTTC.

This sequence joins TRBV5-1 and TRBJ1-5; D may be TRBD1 (6 bases). The length of the CDR3 is 15 residues. Trimming stripped 3 bases from V and 1 base from J, with 11 bases between. Germline V lookup: CDR1 SGHRS, CDR2 YFSETQ. CDR3: CASSWTGTSNQPQHF. The CDR3 coding sequence is TGCGCCAGCAGCTGGACCGGGACAAGCAATCAGCCCCAGCATTTT.

The chain has TRBV7-2 and TRBJ2-7; D remains ambiguous. Trimming took 3 bases from V and 0 from J, leaving 9 bases between them. This CDR3 has 14 amino acids. Per the germline V gene, CDR1 is SGHTA and CDR2 is FQGNSA. CDR3: CASSLTVFSYEQYF. In DNA, the CDR3 is TGTGCCAGCAGCTTGACGGTCTTCTCCTACGAGCAGTACTTC.

The V gene is TRBV7-9, the J gene TRBJ1-1; D is perhaps TRBD1 (5 bases). The length of the CDR3 is 14 residues. Germline V CDR1 and CDR2: SEHNR, FQNEAQ (reference sequence). Between the trimmed V and J ends, which lost 3 bases and 7 bases, there was a span of 15 bases. CDR3 amino acids: CASSFTGGKDEAFF. CDR3 in DNA: TGTGCCAGCAGCTTCACGGGGGGTAAGGATGAAGCTTTCTTT.

This clone appeared a single time. This chain uses TRBV9 with TRBJ1-6; D gene uncertain. Trimming left V 4 bases short and J 0 bases short, with 11 bases between. Germline CDR1 is SGDLS and CDR2 is YYNGEE. The CDR3 loop spans 16 amino acids. DNA of the CDR3: TGTGCCAGCAGCCCGACGACAAGCTCCTATAATTCACCCCTCCACTTT. Protein product: CASSPTTSSYNSPLHF.

V is TRBV10-3 and J is TRBJ1-2, with 9 nucleotides matching TRBD1. This CDR3 contains 14 residues. With 0 bases clipped from V and 8 bases from J, the junction kept 4 bases outside the gene matches. Germline V gene lookup returns CDR1 ENHRY and CDR2 SYGVKD. Here the CDR3 reads CAISESGGTGGYTF. The CDR3 DNA reads TGTGCCATCAGTGAGTCGGGCGGGACAGGGGGCTACACCTTC.

Remarks on this clone: Other nucleotide sequences from this sample produce the same CDR3. The V call is TRBV7-2, the J call TRBJ1-6; 7 bases map to TRBD1. The CDR3 sequence is 15 residues long. From germline, CDR1 is SGHTA and CDR2 FQGNSA. The junction had 8 bases not matched to a gene; V was cut back by 5 bases and J by 7 bases. Written as DNA, the CDR3 is TGTGCCAGCAGCCCCAGGGGGGGCGGAAATTCACCCCTCCACTTT. This gives the protein CASSPRGGGNSPLHF. The variable domain in full, completed from reference TRBV7-2 and TRBJ1-6, reads GAGVSQSPSNKVTEKGKDVELRCDPISGHTALYWYRQSLGQGLEFLIYFQGNSAPDKSGLPSDRFSAERTGGSVSTLTIQRTQQEDSAVYLCASSPRGGGNSPLHFGNGTRLTVT.

The chain carries TRBV4-2 and TRBJ2-5; no firm D call. The germline V gene encodes CDR1 LGHNA and CDR2 YNFKEQ. V lost 0 bases to trimming and J lost 5 bases, with 1 base between them. This CDR3 has 11 amino acids. CDR3 DNA sequence: TGTGCCAGCAGCCAAGATGAGACCCAGTACTTC. This codes for CASSQDETQYF.

The gene calls are TRBV7-9 and TRBJ1-1; no reliable D call. The CDR3 is made up of 13 amino acids. V was clipped by 6 bases and J by 0 bases, with 8 bases between them. The V gene's germline CDR1 is SEHNR and CDR2 FQNEAQ (reference sequence). Written as DNA, the CDR3 is TGTGCCAGCAGTCCCTACGTGAACACTGAAGCTTTCTTT. Amino acids: CASSPYVNTEAFF.

The CDR3 sequence is CASSELVNTEAFF. CDR3 DNA sequence: TGTGCCAGCAGTGAATTGGTGAACACTGAAGCTTTCTTT. The V and J genes are TRBV25-1 and TRBJ1-1, with D unclear. Germline assignment: CDR1 MGHDK and CDR2 SYGVNS. Trimming removed 1 base from V and 0 bases from J, with 3 bases in between. This CDR3 comprises 13 residues.

The chain links TRBV28 to TRBJ1-5, with TRBD1 matching over 7 bases. The CDR3 totals 13 residues. The V gene end was trimmed by 7 bases and the J gene end by 4 bases; junction bases not matched to a gene: 4. Germline CDR1 MDHEN, CDR2 SYDVKM. CDR3 loop: CASKPGGNQPQHF. For the CDR3, the DNA is TGTGCCAGCAAACCAGGGGGAAATCAGCCCCAGCATTTT.

This clone has just one count. The gene calls are TRBV10-2 and TRBJ2-7; D tentatively reads TRBD1 or TRBD2 (6 bases each). The V end lost 3 bases, the J end lost 4 bases, and 16 bases lay between the germline ends. Germline lookup yields CDR1 WSHSY and CDR2 SAAADI. This CDR3 is built from 15 residues. CDR3 in amino acids: CASSDEGRGGYEQYF. Written as DNA, the CDR3 is TGCGCCAGCAGTGATGAGGGCAGGGGAGGATACGAGCAGTACTTC.

V usage is TRBV29-1 and J usage is TRBJ1-5; 9 bases map to TRBD1. Germline CDR1 and CDR2: SQVTM and ANQGSEA. The CDR3 covers 15 residues. The CDR3, as DNA: TGCCCGGACAGGGGCCCACTTTATAGCAATCAGCCCCAGCATTTT. It codes for CPDRGPLYSNQPQHF. The whole variable domain, filled in from reference TRBV29-1 and TRBJ1-5, reads SAVISQKPSRDICQRGTSLTIQCQVDSQVTMMFWYRQQPGQSLTLIATANQGSEATYESGFVIDKFPISRPNLTFSTLTVSNMSPEDSSIYLCPDRGPLYSNQPQHFGDGTRLSIL.

The chain is built from TRBV14 and TRBJ1-6, with TRBD1 as a possible D gene (6 bases). V was pared by 0 bases and J by 19 bases, with 16 bases between. Germline V gene data show CDR1 as SGHDN and CDR2 as FVKESK. The CDR3 length is 13 residues. In DNA form, the CDR3 reads TGTGCCAGCAGCCAAGATCGAGGGGGGGCGGCTCACTTT. Protein: CASSQDRGGAAHF.

V is TRBV9 and J is TRBJ2-5; D unclear. The germline V gene has CDR1 SGDLS and CDR2 YYNGEE. The CDR3 loop spans 13 amino acids. The V gene lost 0 bases and the J gene lost 5 bases, with 8 bases spanning the gap. In DNA form, the CDR3 reads TGTGCCAGCAGCGTAGGTGTTGACGAGACCCAGTACTTC. This codes for CASSVGVDETQYF.

The gene calls are TRBV4-1 and TRBJ2-7; no firm D call. In germline, CDR1 is MGHRA, CDR2 YSYEKL. This CDR3 contains 14 residues. Between the trimmed V and J ends, which lost 4 bases and 6 bases, there was a span of 16 bases. CDR3 DNA: TGCGCCAGCAGCCGCGAAGGACCGTTTGGCGAGCAGTACTTC. Translated, it gives CASSREGPFGEQYF.

This clone was seen just once. This sample includes further DNA sequences coding for the same CDR3. V usage is TRBV29-1 and J usage is TRBJ2-3, with TRBD1 identical over 7 bases. The CDR3 covers 13 residues. Germline V gene data show CDR1 as SQVTM and CDR2 as ANQGSEA. Trimming cost V 7 bases and J 3 bases; bases outside gene matches: 7. The CDR3 loop is CSAGTALTDTQYF. DNA of the CDR3: TGCAGCGCTGGGACAGCGTTAACAGATACGCAGTATTTT.

This rearrangement joins TRBV30 to TRBJ1-4; D is unresolved. The CDR3 length is 13 residues. The V end was cut by 0 bases, the J end by 3 bases, with 5 bases between. The germline V gene encodes CDR1 GTSNPN and CDR2 SVGIG (reference sequence). The chain's CDR3 is CAWSVQANEKLFF. CDR3 sequence (DNA): TGTGCCTGGAGTGTACAAGCTAATGAAAAACTGTTTTTT.

The chain has TRBV7-9 and TRBJ1-1; 8 bases align to TRBD1. The CDR3 is 17 residues long. CDR1 is SEHNR and CDR2 is FQNEAQ in the germline V gene (reference sequence). V lost 1 base and J lost 3; bases outside the gene matches: 10. The CDR3 sequence: CASSLGWTGSVDTEAFF. DNA for the CDR3: TGTGCCAGCAGCTTAGGTTGGACAGGGTCTGTGGACACTGAAGCTTTCTTT.

The chain recombines TRBV30 with TRBJ2-5; perhaps D is TRBD1 or TRBD2 (5 bases each). The J call is in doubt because the DNA end fits TRBJ2-7 better. This CDR3 is 15 amino acids long. Germline-derived CDR1 and CDR2 are GTSNPN and SVGIG (reference sequence). The CDR3 is CAWSLRRGGSYEQYF. The CDR3 nucleotides read TGTGCCTGGAGCCTTCGACGGGGCGGCTCCTACGAGCAGTACTTC.